These 23 T cell receptor beta chains originate from one sample sequenced in a study of OX40 agonist ivuxolimab in advanced cancers. Libraries came from the immunoSEQ multiplex PCR assay. TCRdb re-hosts the immuneACCESS table, in-frame sequences only. Its copies lack some clones; in the studies checked, an unresolved V gene accounts for under half of them, and the cause for the rest is not known. The sample contains approximately 40,000 clones, around 82% of them found a single time. The ten largest clones add up to approximately 8.1% of the sample. The starting material was CD4+ or CD8+ T cells sorted from blood, obtained in a trial of the OX40 agonist ivuxolimab. Receptors were obtained from an adult with an advanced solid tumor such as melanoma, head and neck, liver or kidney cancer.

The V gene is TRBV18, the J gene TRBJ1-1; D is ambiguous. Germline V lookup: CDR1 KGHSH, CDR2 LQKENI. V was pared by 4 bases and J by 3 bases, with 12 bases between. The CDR3 sequence is 14 residues long. The CDR3 spells CASSHIGRYTEAFF. Here the CDR3 DNA reads TGTGCCAGCTCACATATCGGAAGGTACACTGAAGCTTTCTTT.

This clone was seen just once. CDR3 sequence reads: CASSSGTGASNQPQHF. The CDR3 DNA follows: TGTGCCAGCAGCTCCGGGACAGGGGCAAGCAATCAGCCCCAGCATTTT. This chain links TRBV5-6 with TRBJ1-5, with 10 bases identical to TRBD1. Per germline, CDR1 SGHDT and CDR2 YYEEEE. The V and J ends lost 3 bases and 1 base, in that order; junction bases with no gene match: 4. The length of the CDR3 is 16 residues.

This clone was observed a single time. The CDR3, as DNA: TGTGCCAGCTCCACCCCCGGAAACACCATATATTTT. Its protein product is CASSTPGNTIYF. The V and J genes are TRBV5-4 and TRBJ1-3; no definite D call. Trimming removed 7 bases at V and 4 bases at J, with 9 bases between. Germline CDR1 reads SGHNT; CDR2 reads YYREEE (reference sequence). The CDR3 is 12 amino acids. Filled out from reference TRBV5-4 and TRBJ1-3, the complete variable domain reads ETGVTQSPTHLIKTRGQQVTLRCSSQSGHNTVSWYQQALGQGPQFIFQYYREEENGRGNFPPRFSGLQFPNYSSELNVNALELDDSALYLCASSTPGNTIYFGEGSWLTVV.

The rearrangement links TRBV7-8 to TRBJ2-7; D is undetermined. Trimming cost V 1 base and J 6 bases, with 10 bases left between them. Germline assignment: CDR1 SGHVS and CDR2 FQNEAQ. This CDR3 has 13 amino acids. CDR3 sequence reads: CASSLGGWGEQYF. The CDR3 DNA sequence: TGTGCCAGCAGCTTAGGGGGTTGGGGCGAGCAGTACTTC.

The rearrangement uses TRBV5-4 and TRBJ2-7; D is unclear. The CDR3 has 14 amino acids. V was shortened by 4 bases and J by 3 bases, with 14 bases between the two germline ends. The germline gives CDR1 SGHNT, CDR2 YYREEE (reference sequence). In nucleotides, the CDR3 is TGTGCCAGCAGCCAAGACACCGACCTCTACGAGCAGTACTTC. Protein product: CASSQDTDLYEQYF.

The chain uses TRBV2 and TRBJ1-1; the match to TRBD1 covers 8 bases. The junction had 11 bases not matched to a gene; V was cut back by 10 bases and J by 1 base. Germline lookup yields CDR1 SNHLY and CDR2 FYNNEI. The CDR3 loop spans 15 amino acids. The CDR3 loop is CATQGGTGRNTEAFF. In DNA form, the CDR3 reads TGTGCCACCCAAGGAGGGACAGGTAGGAACACTGAAGCTTTCTTT.

The rearrangement joins TRBV5-1 to TRBJ2-5; D remains unclear. V gave up 4 bases and J gave up 0 bases, with 4 bases separating them. The CDR3 length is 12 residues. Per germline, CDR1 SGHRS and CDR2 YFSETQ. The CDR3 sequence is CASSLDQETQYF. The CDR3 DNA follows: TGCGCCAGCAGCCTCGACCAAGAGACCCAGTACTTC.

The chain joins TRBV5-1 to TRBJ2-7; 9 nucleotides line up with TRBD2. After removal of 4 bases from V and 2 bases from J, the junction contained 4 bases not matched to a gene. Per the germline V gene, CDR1 is SGHRS and CDR2 is YFSETQ. This CDR3 contains 14 residues. DNA for the CDR3: TGCGCCAGCAGCGCTAGCGGGGCACCCTACGAGCAGTACTTC. Translating gives CASSASGAPYEQYF.

This clone is a singleton in its sample. This CDR3 is CASSPGELSYEQYF. CDR3 in DNA: TGTGCCAGCAGCCCTGGCGAACTCTCCTACGAGCAGTACTTC. The rearrangement joins TRBV5-6 to TRBJ2-7; D is undetermined. V was clipped by 4 bases and J by 0 bases, with 11 bases between them. Germline V gene lookup returns CDR1 SGHDT and CDR2 YYEEEE. The CDR3 totals 14 residues.

The J gene is TRBJ2-3, the V gene TRBV5-4; D is unclear. The CDR3 consists of 14 residues. CDR1 and CDR2 (germline): SGHNT, YYREEE (reference sequence). Trimming removed 4 bases at V and 5 bases at J, with 14 bases between. The CDR3 reads CASSHQEYGDTQYF. The CDR3, as DNA: TGTGCCAGCAGCCATCAGGAATATGGAGATACGCAGTATTTT.

The table lists this clone with a few counts. CDR3 DNA sequence: TGCGCCAGCAGCTTACAGGGCCCAAACACCGGGGAGCTGTTTTTT. Protein product: CASSLQGPNTGELFF. V gene TRBV5-1 combines with J gene TRBJ2-2, with D possibly matching TRBD1 (6 bases). Germline values: CDR1 SGHRS, CDR2 YFSETQ. Trimming removed 2 bases at V and 2 bases at J, with 10 bases between. CDR3 size: 15 residues. Full variable domain (rest looked up from reference TRBV5-1 and TRBJ2-2): KAGVTQTPRYLIKTRGQQVTLSCSPISGHRSVSWYQQTPGQGLQFLFEYFSETQRNKGNFPGRFSGRQFSNSRSEMNVSTLELGDSALYLCASSLQGPNTGELFFGEGSRLTVL.

The gene calls are TRBV5-5 and TRBJ1-5, with a possible D match to TRBD1 (6 bases). V was cut by 0 bases and J by 7 bases, with 11 bases left in between. The CDR3 sequence is 14 residues long. Germline loops: CDR1 SGHKS, CDR2 YYEKEE (reference sequence). In DNA form, the CDR3 reads TGTGCCAGCAGCTTGGCCGGCAGGGGCCAGCCCCAGCATTTT. Translated: CASSLAGRGQPQHF.

In this sample, this clone turned up once. The genes are TRBV19 and TRBJ2-5, with TRBD2 identical over 8 bases. CDR3 length equals 16 residues. Trimming at V came to 5 bases and at J to 9 bases, leaving 17 bases not matched to a gene. CDR1 LNHDA and CDR2 SQIVND come from the germline V gene (reference sequence). The CDR3 DNA reads as TGTGCCAGTAGTCCCCCCGGAGGAGCGGGAGCTGGGGCCCAGTACTTC. Amino acids: CASSPPGGAGAGAQYF.

This chain uses TRBV9 with TRBJ1-1; perhaps TRBD1 as D (5 bases). This CDR3 spans 14 amino acids. CDR1 and CDR2 (germline): SGDLS, YYNGEE. V shed 3 bases and J shed 10 bases, with 19 bases lying between them. CDR3 sequence reads: CASSGLRGRRVAFF. CDR3 bases: TGTGCCAGCAGCGGACTACGGGGCCGGAGAGTAGCTTTCTTT.

This clone was seen more than once but under ten times. The gene calls are TRBV11-2 and TRBJ2-3; D unclear. V was cut by 6 bases and J by 11 bases, with 12 bases left in between. There are 11 residues in the CDR3. Germline CDR1 and CDR2: SGHAT and FQNNGV. CDR3 region: CASSRARMQYF. The CDR3, as DNA: TGTGCCAGCAGTAGGGCGCGGATGCAGTATTTT.

The gene calls are TRBV7-2 and TRBJ1-4, with 8 bases fitting TRBD1. CDR1 and CDR2 (germline): SGHTA, FQGNSA. V shed 3 bases, J shed 12 bases, and the junction held 15 bases outside the gene matches. The CDR3 loop spans 16 amino acids. CDR3 sequence reads: CASSLDQGALSSELFF. The CDR3 DNA reads TGTGCCAGCAGCTTGGACCAGGGGGCCTTGAGTTCGGAACTGTTTTTT.

The chain combines TRBV10-1 with TRBJ2-3; maybe TRBD2 (6 bases). Germline V gives CDR1 WNHNN, CDR2 SYGVQD (reference sequence). The CDR3 has 16 residues. Trimming removed 3 bases at V and 2 bases at J, with 15 bases between. This CDR3 reads CASSEGTDSSTDTQYF. DNA of the CDR3: TGCGCCAGCAGTGAAGGGACTGACAGCTCCACAGATACGCAGTATTTT.

This clone was counted only a few times. The chain uses TRBV7-9 and TRBJ2-7; no reliable D call. This CDR3 has 15 residues. The germline V and J ends were trimmed by 5 bases and 5 bases, with 19 bases remaining between them. CDR1 and CDR2 (germline): SEHNR, FQNEAQ (reference sequence). In DNA form, the CDR3 reads TGTGCCAGCAGCCCCCGACTGCGGAAAGGGCACGAGCAGTACTTC. Translating gives CASSPRLRKGHEQYF.

In this sample, this clone turned up once. CDR3 nucleotide sequence: TGTGCCAGCAGTGAAGCTGGGACAGGGAAGTACCAAGAGACCCAGTACTTC. It encodes CASSEAGTGKYQETQYF. The genes are TRBV2 and TRBJ2-5, with 9 bases lining up with TRBD1. The CDR3 contains 17 residues. After removal of 0 bases from V and 0 bases from J, the junction contained 5 bases not matched to a gene. Germline V gene data show CDR1 as SNHLY and CDR2 as FYNNEI.

Note on this clone: The germline gene is not matched at one end of the junction; a read error may be the cause. CDR3 in DNA: TGCAGCGTTGAAGACTCGTCTACCCTGAACCGGGGAGCTGTTTTT. This translates into CSVEDSSTLNRGAVF. The J gene is TRBJ2-2, the V gene TRBV29-1; D is perhaps TRBD2 (5 bases). The germline gives CDR1 SQVTM, CDR2 ANQGSEA. This CDR3 region has 15 residues.

The V call is TRBV5-4, the J call TRBJ2-1; maybe TRBD1 (7 bases). Germline CDR1 reads SGHNT; CDR2 reads YYREEE (reference sequence). The CDR3 spans 14 residues. V was pared by 4 bases and J by 4 bases, with 12 bases between. CDR3 loop: CASSRAGGYNEQFF. CDR3 sequence (DNA): TGTGCCAGCAGCCGGGCAGGGGGGTACAATGAGCAGTTCTTC.

The chain joins TRBV12-5 to TRBJ1-2, with D uncertain. This CDR3 contains 15 residues. Trimming cost V 1 base and J 6 bases, with 15 bases left between them. Germline CDR1 is LGHNT and CDR2 is FRNRAP. CDR3 protein: CASGLALPLENGYTF. The CDR3 coding sequence is TGTGCTAGTGGTTTGGCTTTGCCTTTGGAGAATGGCTACACCTTC.

V gene TRBV30 combines with J gene TRBJ1-2, with D perhaps TRBD1 (5 bases). The CDR3 spans 14 residues. V was trimmed by 3 bases and J by 8 bases, leaving 19 bases between them. Germline lookup yields CDR1 GTSNPN and CDR2 SVGIG (reference sequence). The CDR3 DNA reads as TGTGCCTGGAGCGCCTCCCAGGGTTTGGGGGGCTACACCTTC. This sequence encodes CAWSASQGLGGYTF.